This passage covers 20 T cell receptor beta chains from one sample sequenced in a study of T cell repertoires in aging, cancer and after chemotherapy. The template was genomic DNA from peripheral blood, not RNA. Rearranged V-D-J TRB sequences were amplified with a mixed TRB-A/B primer pool. TCRdb redid the calling of the multiplex PCR reads with MiXCR, one entry per CDR3 protein. The sample carries 750 to 1,000 distinct CDR3 sequences, around 30% recorded once. Sequencing was done on a sample of blood. These TCRs come from a human donor with a solid tumor.

The rearrangement joins TRBV18 to TRBJ2-7, with 8 bases matching TRBD1. J gave up 6 bases and V 1 base, and 14 bases lay outside the gene matches. This CDR3 has 17 amino acids. CDR1 and CDR2 from the germline V gene are KGHSH and LQKENI. CDR3 nucleotides: TGTGCCAGCTCACCACGATCGGGCACAGGGGGGACCTCCGAGCAGTACTTC. It encodes CASSPRSGTGGTSEQYF.

This clonotype ranks as medium-sized. The rearrangement links TRBV29-1 to TRBJ2-7; 8 bases fit TRBD1. CDR1 and CDR2 from the germline V gene are SQVTM and ANQGSEA. This CDR3 contains 14 residues. The V and J ends lost 0 bases and 1 base, in that order; junction bases with no gene match: 2. The CDR3 loop is CSVEDRTGSYEQYF. The CDR3 nucleotides are TGCAGCGTTGAAGATAGGACAGGGTCCTACGAGCAGTACTTC.

This clonotype is large. The V gene is TRBV7-2, the J gene TRBJ2-5; TRBD2 matches 8 bases. There are 17 residues in the CDR3. J gave up 5 bases and V 1 base, and 12 bases lay outside the gene matches. Per the germline V gene, CDR1 is SGHTA and CDR2 is FQGNSA. The CDR3, as DNA: TGTGCCAGCAGCTTAGGGCTAGCGGGTGGGGGTGCGGAGACCCAGTACTTC. Its translation is CASSLGLAGGGAETQYF.

The chain recombines TRBV7-2 with TRBJ2-2; D is possibly TRBD1 (5 bases). The V gene's germline CDR1 is SGHTA and CDR2 FQGNSA. V was cut by 10 bases and J by 0 bases, with 15 bases left in between. The CDR3 sequence is 15 residues long. The CDR3 DNA follows: TGTGCCATCCCTCCGACAGAGTCGAACACCGGGGAGCTGTTTTTT. Translation: CAIPPTESNTGELFF. The full variable domain, rest sourced from reference TRBV7-2 and TRBJ2-2, is GAGVSQSPSNKVTEKGKDVELRCDPISGHTALYWYRQSLGQGLEFLIYFQGNSAPDKSGLPSDRFSAERTGGSVSTLTIQRTQQEDSAVYLCAIPPTESNTGELFFGEGSRLTVL.

Relative to its sample, this clonotype is large. The chain links TRBV30 to TRBJ2-7, with a possible D match to TRBD1 (5 bases). Trimming stripped 4 bases from V and 0 bases from J, with 16 bases between. Looked up from germline, CDR1 is GTSNPN and CDR2 is SVGIG (reference sequence). The CDR3 is 15 residues long. The CDR3 bases are TGTGCCTGGACGACGGTGGGGCGGAACTCCTACGAGCAGTACTTC. It codes for CAWTTVGRNSYEQYF.

This clonotype appeared a few times. V usage is TRBV19 and J usage is TRBJ2-7; the D call may be TRBD1 or TRBD2 (5 bases each). The CDR3 contains 13 residues. Germline V gene lookup returns CDR1 LNHDA and CDR2 SQIVND (reference sequence). Trimming cost V 4 bases and J 6 bases, with 13 bases left between them. CDR3: CASSTPTGREQYF. In DNA form, the CDR3 reads TGTGCCAGTAGTACCCCGACGGGGCGCGAGCAGTACTTC.

The chain links TRBV7-3 to TRBJ2-1; 8 bases map to TRBD1. V was clipped by 1 base and J by 5 bases; unmatched bases: 4. Germline CDR1 and CDR2: SGHTA and FQGTGA. There are 15 residues in the CDR3. The CDR3 sequence is CASSLIQGGDNEQFF. The CDR3 DNA sequence: TGTGCCAGCAGCTTAATACAGGGGGGTGACAATGAGCAGTTCTTC. Supplemented by reference TRBV7-3 and TRBJ2-1, the full variable domain reads GAGVSQTPSNKVTEKGKYVELRCDPISGHTALYWYRQSLGQGPEFLIYFQGTGAADDSGLPNDRFFAVRPEGSVSTLKIQRTERGDSAVYLCASSLIQGGDNEQFFGPGTRLTVL.

This chain uses TRBV12-3 or TRBV12-4 with TRBJ2-3; D perhaps matches TRBD2 (5 bases). The CDR3 extends over 13 amino acids. V was pared by 5 bases and J by 6 bases, with 12 bases between. This CDR3 is CASSLTRMDTQYF. In DNA, the CDR3 is TGTGCCAGCAGTCTCACTAGGATGGATACGCAGTATTTT.

This chain connects TRBV13 to TRBJ2-5; D might be TRBD2 (6 bases). The CDR3 loop spans 18 amino acids. V dropped 5 bases and J dropped 1 base, with 23 bases sitting between them. CDR1 is PRHDT and CDR2 is FYEKMQ in the germline V gene (reference sequence). The CDR3 region has the DNA TGTGCCAGCAGCCCCGAGAGGCCTCGGGACGGGGGCCAAGAGACCCAGTACTTC. Amino acids: CASSPERPRDGGQETQYF.

Notes on this clonotype: Being one base from a much bigger clone, this may be a read error. This chain joins TRBV30 and TRBJ1-6; no firm D call. CDR3 size: 15 residues. V was clipped by 7 bases and J by 12 bases, with 25 bases between them. Germline values: CDR1 GTSNPN, CDR2 SVGIG (reference sequence). CDR3 coding DNA: TGTGCCTCCCCACTCGGGAACAGAAACAGCTTACCCCTCCACTTT. Translating it yields CASPLGNRNSLPLHF.

The sample holds a few counts of this clonotype. This chain uses TRBV6-1 with TRBJ2-6; D is unclear. This CDR3 has 15 residues. V lost 7 bases and J lost 0, with 10 bases in between. Germline V gene data show CDR1 as MNHNS and CDR2 as SASEGT. CDR3 sequence: CASKTPRSGANVLTF. The CDR3 DNA sequence: TGTGCCAGCAAGACCCCCCGCTCTGGGGCCAACGTCCTGACTTTC.

J is TRBJ2-7 and V is TRBV5-6; 9 nucleotides line up with TRBD1. V was clipped by 4 bases and J by 2 bases; unmatched bases: 4. There are 14 residues in the CDR3. Per germline, CDR1 SGHDT and CDR2 YYEEEE. This chain's CDR3 is CASSIGTGTYEQYF. The CDR3 DNA reads TGTGCCAGCAGCATCGGGACAGGGACCTACGAGCAGTACTTC.

By share, this clonotype counts as hyperexpanded. This chain connects TRBV5-6 to TRBJ2-7, with D tentatively TRBD1 or TRBD2 (6 bases each). The CDR3 sequence is 14 residues long. Germline V gives CDR1 SGHDT, CDR2 YYEEEE. V lost 2 bases to trimming and J lost 6 bases, with 15 bases between them. The CDR3 loop reads CASSLRTGATEQYF. The CDR3 bases are TGTGCCAGCAGCTTAAGGACGGGGGCGACCGAGCAGTACTTC. Complete variable domain (other parts from reference TRBV5-6 and TRBJ2-7): DAGVTQSPTHLIKTRGQQVTLRCSPKSGHDTVSWYQQALGQGPQFIFQYYEEEERQRGNFPDRFSGHQFPNYSSELNVNALLLGDSALYLCASSLRTGATEQYFGPGTRLTVT.

This clonotype is large by share. The chain has TRBV6-5 and TRBJ1-5; 7 positions match TRBD1. Germline V gene data show CDR1 as MNHEY and CDR2 as SVGAGI. V lost 0 bases, J lost 1 base, and 6 bases stayed unmatched. CDR3 size: 17 residues. CDR3 DNA: TGTGCCAGCAGTTACTCCTGGGACAGCCAAAGCAATCAGCCCCAGCATTTT. Translating gives CASSYSWDSQSNQPQHF.

This sequence joins TRBV5-4 and TRBJ2-1; TRBD2 matches at 8 bases. Germline trimming cut 3 bases from V and 8 bases from J; bases unmatched to any gene: 4. Germline V CDR1 and CDR2: SGHNT, YYREEE (reference sequence). CDR3 length equals 13 residues. The CDR3 loop is CASSSISGDEQFF. The CDR3 nucleotides are TGTGCCAGCAGCTCCATTAGCGGGGATGAGCAGTTCTTC.

The chain combines TRBV6-6 with TRBJ2-5; maybe TRBD2 (6 bases). Germline lookup yields CDR1 MNHNY and CDR2 SVGAGI (reference sequence). The CDR3 covers 18 residues. Trimming stripped 6 bases from V and 5 bases from J, with 28 bases between. The CDR3 nucleotides are TGTGCCAGCAGGCCCATCGGGACTCTTAGTGGCGATTTGGAGACCCAGTACTTC. Translating gives CASRPIGTLSGDLETQYF.

In this sample, this clonotype is large. The CDR3 region is CSVYRQGQEQYF. CDR3 bases: TGCAGCGTGTACCGACAGGGCCAGGAGCAGTACTTC. The rearrangement joins TRBV29-1 to TRBJ2-7, with 7 bases aligning to TRBD1. The ends lost 6 bases at V and 7 bases at J; junction bases unmatched: 9. From germline, CDR1 is SQVTM and CDR2 ANQGSEA. This CDR3 spans 12 amino acids.

The chain employs TRBV6-1 and TRBJ1-3; D gene uncertain. V gave up 5 bases and J gave up 0 bases, with 11 bases separating them. Germline CDR1 is MNHNS and CDR2 is SASEGT. The CDR3 has 15 residues. The CDR3 DNA reads TGTGCCAGCAGTCGCCCTGAGAGCTCTGGAAACACCATATATTTT. Its protein product is CASSRPESSGNTIYF.

The chain joins TRBV6-1 to TRBJ1-5; tentative D call: TRBD1 (5 bases). This CDR3 spans 14 amino acids. V lost 6 bases, J lost 2 bases, and 11 bases lay in between. Per the germline V gene, CDR1 is MNHNS and CDR2 is SASEGT. CDR3 loop: CASSRDEGNQPQHF. The CDR3 bases are TGTGCCAGCAGCAGGGACGAGGGCAATCAGCCCCAGCATTTT.

This chain links TRBV25-1 with TRBJ1-6; possible D gene TRBD1, 6 bases. The V and J ends lost 1 base and 7 bases respectively, with 8 bases between them. Per germline, CDR1 MGHDK and CDR2 SYGVNS. This CDR3 is 14 amino acids long. The CDR3 DNA reads as TGTGCCAGCAGTGAATCGGGGGCAAATTCACCCCTCCACTTT. Its translation is CASSESGANSPLHF.